This record covers a single T cell receptor (beta chain). CDR1 and CDR2 (germline): MDHEN, SYDVKM. V was cut by 10 bases and J by 5 bases, with 17 bases left in between. The CDR3 length is 13 residues. Indicated treatment: around 19 received Ad26.COV2.S at low or high dose, single or two shots; 5 received placebo; per-sample allocation not given. Specimen acquisition occurred on day 63 following the initial vaccine or placebo injection. The donor's status was that of an adult aged 18-55 years in Boston. An Ad26 vector was used to express Wuhan-strain SARS-CoV-2 spike as the vaccine. The sample comes from a study of Ad26.COV2.S vaccination and SARS-CoV-2 variants. Assay used: immunoSEQ multiplex PCR; TCRdb lists only in-frame clones, some missing. The sample has 350,000 to 500,000 clones; approximately 92% are singletons.

The V gene is TRBV28, the J gene TRBJ1-1; perhaps TRBD1 as D (5 bases). This receptor was taken from a person between 18 and 60 years old who received the Ad26.COV2.S COVID-19 vaccine or a placebo. This sample comprised peripheral blood, obtained in a trial of Ad26.COV2.S vaccine versus placebo. CDR3 sequence reads: CATSTVQRTEAFF. CDR3 coding DNA: TGTGCCACCTCGACAGTCCAAAGAACTGAAGCTTTCTTT.